This T cell receptor beta chain was found in a study of blood T cells in healthy people across ages. Overall study: T cells yielded about one barcoded beta molecule per two cells through template switching. Whole-study results and caveats: Measured against age, TCR beta diversity per million T cells decreased in a roughly linear manner. Both naive CD4+ cell counts and diversity were greater in long-lived donors than in aged donors.

The germline V gene has CDR1 MNHEY and CDR2 SVGAGI. Trimming stripped 7 bases from V and 0 bases from J, with 15 bases between. This CDR3 has 15 amino acids. This clonotype appeared a few times. Antigen: not known. The authors extracted at least 5 micrograms of total RNA per sample. Sample-barcoded 5' priming and a J-beta primer mix drove a second PCR of 7 to 11 cycles. TCRdb fed the 5' RACE reads into MiXCR, producing one record per CDR3 protein. The sample lists about 1,500,000 distinct CDR3 sequences, under 30% occurring once. This TCR derives from a woman aged 30 to 39 in good health. The sequenced sample consisted of blood. The V call is TRBV6-5, the J call TRBJ1-1; a possible D gene is TRBD1 (5 bases). Written as DNA, the CDR3 is TGTGCCAGCACGGGGGGGAGCGGGATGAACACTGAAGCTTTCTTT. It encodes CASTGGSGMNTEAFF.